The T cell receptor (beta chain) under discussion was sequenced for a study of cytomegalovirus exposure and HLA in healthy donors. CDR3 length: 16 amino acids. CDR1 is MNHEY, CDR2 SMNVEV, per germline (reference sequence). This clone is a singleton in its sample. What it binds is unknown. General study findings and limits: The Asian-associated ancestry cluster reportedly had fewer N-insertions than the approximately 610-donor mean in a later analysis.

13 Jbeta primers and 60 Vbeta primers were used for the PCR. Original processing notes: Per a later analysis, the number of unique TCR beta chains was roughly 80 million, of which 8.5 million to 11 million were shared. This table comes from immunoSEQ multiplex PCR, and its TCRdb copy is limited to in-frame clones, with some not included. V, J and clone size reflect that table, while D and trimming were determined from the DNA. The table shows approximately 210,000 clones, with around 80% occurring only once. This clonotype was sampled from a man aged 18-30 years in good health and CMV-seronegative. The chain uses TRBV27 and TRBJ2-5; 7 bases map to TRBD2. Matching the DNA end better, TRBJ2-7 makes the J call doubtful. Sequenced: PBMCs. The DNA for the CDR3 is TGTGCCAGCAGTTTATCGCAATCAGCGGGACGCTACGAGCAGTACTTC. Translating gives CASSLSQSAGRYEQYF.